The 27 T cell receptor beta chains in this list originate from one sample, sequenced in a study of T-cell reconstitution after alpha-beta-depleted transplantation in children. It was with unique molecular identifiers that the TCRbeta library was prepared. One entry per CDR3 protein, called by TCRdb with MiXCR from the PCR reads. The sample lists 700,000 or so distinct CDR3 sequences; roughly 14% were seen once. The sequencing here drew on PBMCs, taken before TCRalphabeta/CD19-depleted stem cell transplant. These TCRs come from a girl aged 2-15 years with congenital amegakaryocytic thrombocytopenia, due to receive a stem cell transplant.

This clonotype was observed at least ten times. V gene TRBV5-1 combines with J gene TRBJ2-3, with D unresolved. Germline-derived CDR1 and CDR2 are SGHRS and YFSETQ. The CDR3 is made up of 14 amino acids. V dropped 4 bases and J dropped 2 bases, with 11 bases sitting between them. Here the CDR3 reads CASSLTRLTDTQYF. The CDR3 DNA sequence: TGCGCCAGCAGCCTGACCCGGCTCACAGATACGCAGTATTTT.

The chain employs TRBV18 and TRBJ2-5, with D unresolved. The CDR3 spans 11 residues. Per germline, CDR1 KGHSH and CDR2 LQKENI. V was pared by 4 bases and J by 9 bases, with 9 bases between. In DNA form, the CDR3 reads TGTGCCAGCTCACTGGGGTTCTCCCAGTACTTC. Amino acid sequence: CASSLGFSQYF.

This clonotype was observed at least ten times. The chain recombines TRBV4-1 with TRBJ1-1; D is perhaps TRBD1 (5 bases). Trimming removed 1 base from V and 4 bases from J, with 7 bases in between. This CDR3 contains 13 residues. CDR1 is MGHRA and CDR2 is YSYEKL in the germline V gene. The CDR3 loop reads CASSQGGFTEAFF. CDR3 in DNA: TGCGCCAGCAGCCAAGGGGGGTTCACTGAAGCTTTCTTT.

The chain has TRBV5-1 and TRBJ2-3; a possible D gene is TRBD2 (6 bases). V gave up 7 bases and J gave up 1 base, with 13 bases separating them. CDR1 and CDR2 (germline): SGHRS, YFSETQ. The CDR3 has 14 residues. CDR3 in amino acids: CASGDGGGTDTQYF. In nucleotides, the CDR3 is TGCGCCAGCGGGGACGGGGGAGGCACAGATACGCAGTATTTT.

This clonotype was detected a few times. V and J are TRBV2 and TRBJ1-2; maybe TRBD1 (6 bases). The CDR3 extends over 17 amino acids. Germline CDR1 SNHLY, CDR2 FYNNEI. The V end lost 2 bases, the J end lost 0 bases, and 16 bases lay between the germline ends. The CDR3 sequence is CASSETALDSTNYGYTF. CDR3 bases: TGTGCCAGCAGTGAAACAGCGTTGGACAGTACTAACTATGGCTACACCTTC. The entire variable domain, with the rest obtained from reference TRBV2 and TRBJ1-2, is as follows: EPEVTQTPSHQVTQMGQEVILRCVPISNHLYFYWYRQILGQKVEFLVSFYNNEISEKSEIFDDQFSVERPDGSNFTLKIRSTKLEDSAMYFCASSETALDSTNYGYTFGSGTRLTVV.

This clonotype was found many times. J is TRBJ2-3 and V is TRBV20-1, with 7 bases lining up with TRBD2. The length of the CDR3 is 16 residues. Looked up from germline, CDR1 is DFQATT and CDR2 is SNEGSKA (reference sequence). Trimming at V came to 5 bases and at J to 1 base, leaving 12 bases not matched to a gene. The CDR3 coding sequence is TGCAGTGCTCCCCATCTGAGGGAGGGACGCACAGATACGCAGTATTTT. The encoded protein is CSAPHLREGRTDTQYF.

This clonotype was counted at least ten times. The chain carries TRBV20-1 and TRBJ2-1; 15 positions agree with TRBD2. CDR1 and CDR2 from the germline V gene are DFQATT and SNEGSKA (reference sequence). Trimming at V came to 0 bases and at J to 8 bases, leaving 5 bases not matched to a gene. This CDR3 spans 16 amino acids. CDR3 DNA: TGCAGTGCTAGAGATCTGGGACTAGCGGGAGGATATGAGCAGTTCTTC. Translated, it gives CSARDLGLAGGYEQFF.

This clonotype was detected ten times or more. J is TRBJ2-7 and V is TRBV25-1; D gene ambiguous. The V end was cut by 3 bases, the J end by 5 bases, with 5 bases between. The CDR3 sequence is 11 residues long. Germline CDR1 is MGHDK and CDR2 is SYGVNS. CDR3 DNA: TGTGCCAGCAGTGATGTGCACGAGCAGTACTTC. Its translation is CASSDVHEQYF.

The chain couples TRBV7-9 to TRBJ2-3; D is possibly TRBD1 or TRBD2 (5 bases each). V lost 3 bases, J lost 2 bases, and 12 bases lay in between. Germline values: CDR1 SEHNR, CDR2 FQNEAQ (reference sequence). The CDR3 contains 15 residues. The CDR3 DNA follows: TGTGCCAGCAGCTTGTATGGGGGTGACACAGATACGCAGTATTTT. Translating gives CASSLYGGDTDTQYF.

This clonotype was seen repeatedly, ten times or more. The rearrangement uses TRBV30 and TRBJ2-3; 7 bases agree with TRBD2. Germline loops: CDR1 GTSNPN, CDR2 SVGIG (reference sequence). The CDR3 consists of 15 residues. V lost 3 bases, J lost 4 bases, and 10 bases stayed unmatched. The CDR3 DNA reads TGTGCCTGGAGGCGACTAGCCCCAAGCGCAGATACGCAGTATTTT. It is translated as CAWRRLAPSADTQYF.

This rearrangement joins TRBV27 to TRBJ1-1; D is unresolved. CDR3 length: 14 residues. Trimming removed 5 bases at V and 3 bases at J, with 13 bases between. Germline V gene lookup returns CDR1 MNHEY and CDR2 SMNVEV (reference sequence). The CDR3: CASSPGEGYTEAFF. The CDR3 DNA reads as TGTGCCAGCAGTCCCGGGGAAGGGTACACTGAAGCTTTCTTT.

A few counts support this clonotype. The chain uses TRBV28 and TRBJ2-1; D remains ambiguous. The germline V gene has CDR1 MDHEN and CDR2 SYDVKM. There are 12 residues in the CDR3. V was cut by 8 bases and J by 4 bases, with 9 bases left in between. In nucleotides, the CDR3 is TGTGCCAGCGGGTTCCTGTACAATGAGCAGTTCTTC. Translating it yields CASGFLYNEQFF.

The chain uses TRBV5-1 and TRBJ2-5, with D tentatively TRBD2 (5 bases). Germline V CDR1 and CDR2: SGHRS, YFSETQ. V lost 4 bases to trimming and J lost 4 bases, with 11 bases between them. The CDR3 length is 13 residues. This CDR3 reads CASSGLETETQYF. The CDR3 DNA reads TGCGCCAGCAGCGGACTCGAAACAGAGACCCAGTACTTC. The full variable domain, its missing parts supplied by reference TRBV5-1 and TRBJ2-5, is KAGVTQTPRYLIKTRGQQVTLSCSPISGHRSVSWYQQTPGQGLQFLFEYFSETQRNKGNFPGRFSGRQFSNSRSEMNVSTLELGDSALYLCASSGLETETQYFGPGTRLLVL.

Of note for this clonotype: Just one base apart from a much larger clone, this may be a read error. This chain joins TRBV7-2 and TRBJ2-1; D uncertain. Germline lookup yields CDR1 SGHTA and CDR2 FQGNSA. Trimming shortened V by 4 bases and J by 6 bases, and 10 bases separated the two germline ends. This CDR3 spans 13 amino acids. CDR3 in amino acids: CASSWPWCNEQFF. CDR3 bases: TGTGCCAGCAGCTGGCCCTGGTGCAATGAGCAGTTCTTC. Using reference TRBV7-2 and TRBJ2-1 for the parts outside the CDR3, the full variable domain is GAGVSQSPSNKVTEKGKDVELRCDPISGHTALYWYRQSLGQGLEFLIYFQGNSAPDKSGLPSDRFSAERTGGSVSTLTIQRTQQEDSAVYLCASSWPWCNEQFFGPGTRLTVL.

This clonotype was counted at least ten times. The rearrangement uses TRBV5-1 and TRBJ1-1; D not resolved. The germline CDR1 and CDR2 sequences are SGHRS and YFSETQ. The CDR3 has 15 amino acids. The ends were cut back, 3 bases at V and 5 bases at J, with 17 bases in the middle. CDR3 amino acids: CASSSYRRASTEAFF. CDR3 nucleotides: TGCGCCAGCAGCTCCTACCGACGGGCGTCGACTGAAGCTTTCTTT.

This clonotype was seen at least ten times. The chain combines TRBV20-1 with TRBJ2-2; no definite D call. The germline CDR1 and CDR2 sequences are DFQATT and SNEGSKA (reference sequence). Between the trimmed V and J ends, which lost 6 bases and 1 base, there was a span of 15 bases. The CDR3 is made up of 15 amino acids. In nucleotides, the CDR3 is TGCAGTGCCCCCCGCGTAGCAAGGAACACCGGGGAGCTGTTTTTT. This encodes CSAPRVARNTGELFF.

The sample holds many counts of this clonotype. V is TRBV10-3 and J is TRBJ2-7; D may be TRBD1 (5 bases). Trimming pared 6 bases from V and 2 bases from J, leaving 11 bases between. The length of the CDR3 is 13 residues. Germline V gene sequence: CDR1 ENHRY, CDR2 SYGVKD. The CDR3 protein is CAIRTVETYEQYF. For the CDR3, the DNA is TGTGCCATCAGGACAGTCGAGACCTACGAGCAGTACTTC.

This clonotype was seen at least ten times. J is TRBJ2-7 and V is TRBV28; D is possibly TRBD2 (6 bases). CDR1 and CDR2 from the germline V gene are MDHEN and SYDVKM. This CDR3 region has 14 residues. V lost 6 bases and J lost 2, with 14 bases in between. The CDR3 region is CASRKGGPAYEQYF. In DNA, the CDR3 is TGTGCCAGCAGAAAAGGAGGGCCAGCCTACGAGCAGTACTTC.

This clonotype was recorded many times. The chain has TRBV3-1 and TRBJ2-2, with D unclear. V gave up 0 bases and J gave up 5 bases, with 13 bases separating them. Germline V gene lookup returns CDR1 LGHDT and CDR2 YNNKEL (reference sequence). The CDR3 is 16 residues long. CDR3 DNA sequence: TGTGCCAGCAGCCAAGAAAGGTTGGCATTTACCGGGGAGCTGTTTTTT. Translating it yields CASSQERLAFTGELFF.

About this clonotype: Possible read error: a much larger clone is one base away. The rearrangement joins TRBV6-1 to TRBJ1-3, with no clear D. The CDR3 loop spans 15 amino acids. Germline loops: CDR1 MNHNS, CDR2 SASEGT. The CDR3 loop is CASSVQDPSGNIIYF. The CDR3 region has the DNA TGTGCCAGCAGTGTCCAGGACCCTTCTGGAAACATCATATATTTT.

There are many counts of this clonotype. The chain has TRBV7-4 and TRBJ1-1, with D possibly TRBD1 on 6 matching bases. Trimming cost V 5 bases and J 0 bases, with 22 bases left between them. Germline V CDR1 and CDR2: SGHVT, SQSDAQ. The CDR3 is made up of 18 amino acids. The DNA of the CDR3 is TGTGCCAGCAGCCTTGGACAGAAAGATAGAAAAATGAACACTGAAGCTTTCTTT. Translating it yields CASSLGQKDRKMNTEAFF.

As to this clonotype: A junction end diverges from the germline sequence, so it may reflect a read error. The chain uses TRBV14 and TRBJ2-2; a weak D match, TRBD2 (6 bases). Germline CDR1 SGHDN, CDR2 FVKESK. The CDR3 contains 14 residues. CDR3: CASSNTGSTGGLFF. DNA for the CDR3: TGTGCCAGCAGCAATACAGGATCCACCGGGGGGCTGTTTTTT.

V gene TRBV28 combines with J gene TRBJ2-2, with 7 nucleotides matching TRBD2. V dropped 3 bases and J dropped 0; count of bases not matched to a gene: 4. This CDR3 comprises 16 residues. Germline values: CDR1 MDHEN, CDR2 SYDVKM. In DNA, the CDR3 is TGTGCCAGCAGTTTTTGGGAGGGCTCGAACACCGGGGAGCTGTTTTTT. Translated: CASSFWEGSNTGELFF. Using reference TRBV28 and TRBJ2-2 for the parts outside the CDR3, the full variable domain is DVKVTQSSRYLVKRTGEKVFLECVQDMDHENMFWYRQDPGLGLRLIYFSYDVKMKEKGDIPEGYSVSREKKERFSLILESASTNQTSMYLCASSFWEGSNTGELFFGEGSRLTVL.

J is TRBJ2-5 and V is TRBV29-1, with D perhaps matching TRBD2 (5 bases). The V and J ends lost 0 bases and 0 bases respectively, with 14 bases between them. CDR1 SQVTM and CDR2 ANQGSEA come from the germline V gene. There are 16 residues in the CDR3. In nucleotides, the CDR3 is TGCAGCGTTGAAGATTGGCTAGCAGAAAACCAAGAGACCCAGTACTTC. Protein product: CSVEDWLAENQETQYF.

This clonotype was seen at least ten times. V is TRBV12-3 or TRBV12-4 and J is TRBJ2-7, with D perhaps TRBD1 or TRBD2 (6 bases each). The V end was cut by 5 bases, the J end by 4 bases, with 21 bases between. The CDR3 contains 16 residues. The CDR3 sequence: CASSNPGGTTPYEQYF. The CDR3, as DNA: TGTGCCAGCAGTAACCCTGGCGGGACAACTCCTTACGAGCAGTACTTC.

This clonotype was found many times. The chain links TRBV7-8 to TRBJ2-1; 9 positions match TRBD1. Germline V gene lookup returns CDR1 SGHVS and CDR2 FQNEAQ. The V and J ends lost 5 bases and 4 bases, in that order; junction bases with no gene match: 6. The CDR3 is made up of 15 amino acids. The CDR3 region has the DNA TGTGCCAGCAGCCCCGGACAGGGGACGTACAATGAGCAGTTCTTC. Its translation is CASSPGQGTYNEQFF.

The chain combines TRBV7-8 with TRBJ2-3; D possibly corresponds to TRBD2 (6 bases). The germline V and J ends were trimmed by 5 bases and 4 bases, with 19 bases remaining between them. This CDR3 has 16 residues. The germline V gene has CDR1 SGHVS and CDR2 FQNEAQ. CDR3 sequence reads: CASSAEPNRLADTQYF. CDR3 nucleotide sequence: TGTGCCAGCAGCGCAGAGCCCAATAGACTAGCAGATACGCAGTATTTT. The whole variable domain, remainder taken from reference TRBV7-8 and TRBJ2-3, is GAGVSQSPRYKVAKRGQDVALRCDPISGHVSLFWYQQALGQGPEFLTYFQNEAQLDKSGLPSDRFFAERPEGSVSTLKIQRTQQEDSAVYLCASSAEPNRLADTQYFGPGTRLTVL.